This is a list of T cell receptor beta chains from one sample in a study of technical replicates of blood from a handful of donors. Generated by immunoSEQ multiplex PCR, the TCRdb table keeps only in-frame clones and is missing some. In the table there are approximately 76,000 clones, roughly 97% of which are singletons. Sequencing was carried out using T cells isolated from PBMCs. The source of these receptors is a human donor in good health. The CDR3 runs from the conserved cysteine through the conserved F or W. D genes are given only for firm matches. The size of a clone is reported for some rows only, either as once, few or many, or as a class for expanded clones.

NA	TRBD2	TRBJ2-1	TRBV7-3	CASSPGLAGGKEQFF	TGTGCCAGCAGCCCGGGACTAGCGGGGGGTAAGGAGCAGTTCTTC
NA	TRBD1	TRBJ1-2	TRBV5-1	CASSPDRGPVAPLFVLYGYTF	TGCGCCAGCAGCCCGGACAGGGGGCCAGTCGCACCACTTTTCGTTCTTTATGGCTACACCTTC
NA	NA	TRBJ2-5	TRBV5-5	CASTDIPRVVETQYF	TGTGCCAGCACCGACATCCCCCGTGTTGTAGAGACCCAGTACTTC
once	NA	TRBJ2-2	TRBV2	CASSELAGYVLRELFF	TGTGCCAGCAGTGAATTGGCAGGGTACGTCCTCCGGGAGCTGTTTTTT
NA	TRBD1	TRBJ1-5	TRBV7-8	CASSLGTGDQPQHF	TGTGCCAGCAGCTTAGGGACAGGGGATCAGCCCCAGCATTTT
NA	TRBD2	TRBJ2-7	TRBV18	CASSAREGLGYEQYF	TGTGCCAGCTCGGCTAGGGAGGGTTTAGGCTACGAGCAGTACTTC
NA	TRBD2	TRBJ2-7	TRBV30	CAHISGGNHEQYF	TGTGCCCATATATCGGGGGGGAACCACGAGCAGTACTTC
once	TRBD2	TRBJ2-7	TRBV10-1	CASSAAGLSSGPYEQYF	TGCGCCAGCAGTGCGGCAGGTTTGAGTAGCGGGCCCTACGAGCAGTACTTC
once	NA	TRBJ1-6	TRBV6-1	CASSETPSAESPLHF	TGTGCCAGCAGTGAAACCCCCTCCGCGGAGTCGCCCCTCCACTTT
NA	NA	TRBJ2-5	TRBV11-2	CASSSRRTIQETQYF	TGTGCCAGCAGCTCCAGGAGGACGATTCAAGAGACCCAGTACTTC
NA	NA	TRBJ2-1	TRBV5-1	CASSFAWGGPSYNEQFF	TGCGCCAGCAGCTTTGCCTGGGGGGGCCCCTCCTACAATGAGCAGTTCTTC
NA	NA	TRBJ1-1	TRBV6-1	CASSASWNTEAFF	TGTGCCAGCAGTGCATCATGGAACACTGAAGCTTTCTTT
once	NA	TRBJ1-1	TRBV2	CASRGLGVTEAFF	TGTGCCAGCCGGGGGTTGGGGGTCACTGAAGCTTTCTTT
NA	NA	TRBJ1-2	TRBV2	CASRGDGGASGYTF	TGTGCCAGCAGAGGGGATGGGGGGGCAAGTGGCTACACCTTC
NA	TRBD1	TRBJ1-4	TRBV18	CASSPRTGREKLFF	TGTGCCAGCTCACCGAGGACAGGGCGAGAAAAACTGTTTTTT
NA	NA	TRBJ2-7	TRBV21-1	CASSRQRVYEQYF	TGTGCCAGCAGCAGACAGCGTGTCTACGAGCAGTACTTC
NA	TRBD1	TRBJ1-1	TRBV12-5	CASGPIQGAWRNTEAFF	TGTGCTAGTGGACCCATCCAGGGGGCATGGAGGAACACTGAAGCTTTCTTT
NA	NA	TRBJ2-3	TRBV28	CASSERGDTQYF	TGTGCCAGCAGTGAACGGGGGGATACGCAGTATTTT
NA	TRBD2	TRBJ2-1	TRBV6-5	CASSYPGLAGVNEQFF	TGTGCCAGCAGTTACCCGGGACTAGCGGGAGTAAATGAGCAGTTCTTC
NA	NA	TRBJ2-7	TRBV5-8	CASATVNSYEQYF	TGTGCCAGCGCCACAGTGAACTCCTACGAGCAGTACTTC
NA	NA	TRBJ1-3	TRBV18	CASSPLQGLFGNTIYF	TGTGCCAGCTCACCACTGCAGGGGTTATTTGGAAACACCATATATTTT
NA	NA	TRBJ2-5	TRBV28	CASSSGTLLGETQYF	TGTGCCAGCAGTTCCGGGACACTCCTTGGAGAGACCCAGTACTTC
once	NA	TRBJ2-1	TRBV5-1	CASSPGSFNDEQFF	TGCGCCAGCAGCCCCGGGAGTTTTAACGATGAGCAGTTCTTC
NA	NA	TRBJ1-2	TRBV21-1	CASSMQGGGYTF	TGTGCCAGCAGCATGCAGGGGGGCGGCTACACCTTC
NA	NA	TRBJ1-1	TRBV5-1	CASSFSGSTEAFF	TGCGCCAGCAGCTTTTCCGGGAGCACTGAAGCTTTCTTT
NA	TRBD1	TRBJ1-5	TRBV10-1	CASSGRDREGQPQHF	TGCGCCAGCAGTGGCAGGGACAGGGAAGGTCAGCCCCAGCATTTT
NA	NA	TRBJ1-3	TRBV10-2	CASSGGGTISGNTIYF	TGCGCCAGCAGCGGGGGGGGGACAATCTCTGGAAACACCATATATTTT